A selection of T cell receptor beta chains follows, all from one sample in a study of T-cell memory formation after mild COVID-19. Via MiXCR, TCRdb re-called the 5' RACE reads, giving one row per CDR3 protein. This sample has hundreds of thousands of distinct CDR3 sequences, with roughly 20% found just once. Sample: PBMCs or a T cell subset sorted from them (not recorded which). These TCRs come from an adult woman who had mild COVID-19 (a few samples of this study predate the infection). Cell type and time point are not known. Each CDR3 is given with its conserved first and last residue. The order of the fields is clone size, D gene, J gene, V gene, CDR3 length, CDR3 DNA, CDR3 protein. A D gene is named only where the DNA matches it firmly. Size values are once, few and many counts, or a class for expanded clones, and some rows have none.

abundance: few; d_gene: TRBD2; j_gene: TRBJ2-7; v_gene: TRBV4-1; len: 16; CDR3nt: TGCGCCAGCAGCGTCGGACTAGCGGGGGCCCCCTACGAGCAGTACTTC; CDR3aa: CASSVGLAGAPYEQYF
abundance: few; d_gene: -; j_gene: TRBJ1-2; v_gene: TRBV7-2; len: 14; CDR3nt: TGTGCCAGCAGCTTAGCTATGTCTAACTATGGCTACACCTTC; CDR3aa: CASSLAMSNYGYTF
abundance: -; d_gene: TRBD2; j_gene: TRBJ2-1; v_gene: TRBV18; len: 18; CDR3nt: TGTGCCAGCTCAGGGCTAGCGGGCTCCTTAGGCGCCTACAATGAGCAGTTCTTC; CDR3aa: CASSGLAGSLGAYNEQFF
abundance: -; d_gene: -; j_gene: TRBJ2-1; v_gene: TRBV11-1; len: 17; CDR3nt: TGTGCCAGCAGCTTTGGTCCTACAGGGTACGTCTACAATGAGCAGTTCTTC; CDR3aa: CASSFGPTGYVYNEQFF
abundance: -; d_gene: -; j_gene: TRBJ2-5; v_gene: TRBV29-1; len: 16; CDR3nt: TGCAGCGTTGAAGATAACCATGCGGCGGTAGTAGAGACCCAGTACTTC; CDR3aa: CSVEDNHAAVVETQYF
abundance: -; d_gene: -; j_gene: TRBJ2-3; v_gene: TRBV29-1; len: 13; CDR3nt: TGCAGCGCCCGCCACAGTACGGAAGATACGCAGTATTTT; CDR3aa: CSARHSTEDTQYF
abundance: -; d_gene: -; j_gene: TRBJ2-1; v_gene: TRBV24-1; len: 12; CDR3nt: TGTGCCACCAGTGATTTTCGGGGTGAGCAGTTCTTC; CDR3aa: CATSDFRGEQFF
abundance: -; d_gene: -; j_gene: TRBJ1-2; v_gene: TRBV4-1; len: 15; CDR3nt: TGCGCCAGCAGCCAAGATCTGGGATTTTTATATGGCTACACCTTC; CDR3aa: CASSQDLGFLYGYTF
abundance: -; d_gene: TRBD2; j_gene: TRBJ2-5; v_gene: TRBV3-1; len: 18; CDR3nt: TGTGCCAGCAGCCAAGAAAGGGAGGTAGCGGGAGGAGGAGAGACCCAGTACTTC; CDR3aa: CASSQEREVAGGGETQYF
abundance: -; d_gene: TRBD1; j_gene: TRBJ1-1; v_gene: TRBV5-1; len: 12; CDR3nt: TGCGCCAGCAGCTTGCGACAGGGACGGGCTTTCTTT; CDR3aa: CASSLRQGRAFF
abundance: few; d_gene: TRBD2; j_gene: TRBJ2-1; v_gene: TRBV7-6; len: 16; CDR3nt: TGTGCCAGCAGCTTGGCTACTAGCGGGAGTGGGAGTGAGCAGTTCTTC; CDR3aa: CASSLATSGSGSEQFF
abundance: many; d_gene: TRBD1; j_gene: TRBJ1-1; v_gene: TRBV5-1; len: 12; CDR3nt: TGCGCCAGCAGCTACGCAGGGGGTGAAGCTTTCTTT; CDR3aa: CASSYAGGEAFF
abundance: few; d_gene: -; j_gene: TRBJ2-7; v_gene: TRBV4-2; len: 15; CDR3nt: TGTGCCAGCAGCCAGGACCCGGCGGACTACTACGAGCAGTACTTC; CDR3aa: CASSQDPADYYEQYF
abundance: -; d_gene: -; j_gene: TRBJ1-3; v_gene: TRBV15; len: 13; CDR3nt: TGTGCCACCAGCGCGCATACAGGAAACACCATATATTTT; CDR3aa: CATSAHTGNTIYF
abundance: few; d_gene: TRBD1; j_gene: TRBJ2-7; v_gene: TRBV20-1; len: 12; CDR3nt: TGCAGTGCAGGGGGCCACTCCTACGAGCAGTACTTC; CDR3aa: CSAGGHSYEQYF
abundance: few; d_gene: TRBD2; j_gene: TRBJ2-7; v_gene: TRBV4-1; len: 19; CDR3nt: TGCGCCAGCAGCCAAGATTCGGGACTAGCGGGGGGGAGCTCCTACGAGCAGTACTTC; CDR3aa: CASSQDSGLAGGSSYEQYF
abundance: few; d_gene: -; j_gene: TRBJ1-3; v_gene: TRBV20-1; len: 17; CDR3nt: TGCAGTGCTAGAGAAGGGTACGGGTTCAGCTCTGGAAACACCATATATTTT; CDR3aa: CSAREGYGFSSGNTIYF
abundance: -; d_gene: TRBD1; j_gene: TRBJ2-7; v_gene: TRBV29-1; len: 15; CDR3nt: TGCAGCGTTGAAGTGGGGGACAGGGGGTCCTACGAGCAGTACTTC; CDR3aa: CSVEVGDRGSYEQYF
abundance: few; d_gene: TRBD2; j_gene: TRBJ2-7; v_gene: TRBV7-8; len: 14; CDR3nt: TGTGCCAGCAGCTTTTCTAGCGGAGGGACCGAGCAGTACTTC; CDR3aa: CASSFSSGGTEQYF
abundance: few; d_gene: -; j_gene: TRBJ2-1; v_gene: TRBV7-2; len: 12; CDR3nt: TGTGCCAGCAGCCACCCGGGAAATGAGCAGTTCTTC; CDR3aa: CASSHPGNEQFF
abundance: few; d_gene: -; j_gene: TRBJ2-3; v_gene: TRBV10-3; len: 16; CDR3nt: TGTGCCATCAGTGAGTCCGAGGAGCGGACATTAGATACGCAGTATTTT; CDR3aa: CAISESEERTLDTQYF
abundance: -; d_gene: -; j_gene: TRBJ1-1; v_gene: TRBV5-1; len: 13; CDR3nt: TGCGCCAGCAGCACTTCTAGTTTCACTGAAGCTTTCTTT; CDR3aa: CASSTSSFTEAFF
abundance: many; d_gene: TRBD1; j_gene: TRBJ2-2; v_gene: TRBV6-5; len: 14; CDR3nt: TGTGCCAGCAGTCCGGGACAGTACACCGGGGAGCTGTTTTTT; CDR3aa: CASSPGQYTGELFF
abundance: few; d_gene: -; j_gene: TRBJ1-2; v_gene: TRBV6-2/TRBV6-3; len: 13; CDR3nt: TGTGCCAGCAGAAAAACAGGGAGCGATGGCTACACCTTC; CDR3aa: CASRKTGSDGYTF
abundance: -; d_gene: -; j_gene: TRBJ2-4; v_gene: TRBV18; len: 17; CDR3nt: TGTGCCAGCTCACCATGGGGGGGCCAGACGGCCAAAAACATTCAGTACTTC; CDR3aa: CASSPWGGQTAKNIQYF
abundance: few; d_gene: -; j_gene: TRBJ1-5; v_gene: TRBV12-3/TRBV12-4; len: 14; CDR3nt: TGTGCCAGCAGTCAGACAGGCCGCAATCAGCCCCAGCATTTT; CDR3aa: CASSQTGRNQPQHF
abundance: -; d_gene: TRBD1; j_gene: TRBJ1-6; v_gene: TRBV12-3/TRBV12-4; len: 17; CDR3nt: TGTGCCAGCAAACCTCAGAGACAGGGAAGGGATAATTCACCCCTCCACTTT; CDR3aa: CASKPQRQGRDNSPLHF
abundance: -; d_gene: -; j_gene: TRBJ2-7; v_gene: TRBV6-4; len: 14; CDR3nt: TGTGCCAGCAGTGAATCAGCGCGGTCCTACGAGCAGTACTTC; CDR3aa: CASSESARSYEQYF
abundance: few; d_gene: -; j_gene: TRBJ2-1; v_gene: TRBV4-1; len: 12; CDR3nt: TGCGCCAGCAGCCAAGATCCCAGAGAGCAGTTCTTC; CDR3aa: CASSQDPREQFF
abundance: -; d_gene: -; j_gene: TRBJ2-7; v_gene: TRBV24-1; len: 13; CDR3nt: TGTGCCACCAGTGATTTTAAGGGAGCCGAGCAGTACTTC; CDR3aa: CATSDFKGAEQYF
abundance: few; d_gene: -; j_gene: TRBJ1-3; v_gene: TRBV24-1; len: 16; CDR3nt: TGTGCCACCAGTGAGGGGGACCTGACCTCTGGAAACACCATATATTTT; CDR3aa: CATSEGDLTSGNTIYF
abundance: -; d_gene: -; j_gene: TRBJ1-1; v_gene: TRBV11-1; len: 14; CDR3nt: TGTGCCAGCAGCTCCAAGGTCGGGGAAACTGAAGCTTTCTTT; CDR3aa: CASSSKVGETEAFF
abundance: -; d_gene: TRBD1; j_gene: TRBJ1-1; v_gene: TRBV2; len: 13; CDR3nt: TGTGCCAACGCAATTAAACGGACAGGAGAAGCTTTCTTT; CDR3aa: CANAIKRTGEAFF
abundance: -; d_gene: TRBD1; j_gene: TRBJ2-5; v_gene: TRBV5-6; len: 16; CDR3nt: TGTGCCAGCAGCTCAGGGGGGACAGGGGGCCTAGAGACCCAGTACTTC; CDR3aa: CASSSGGTGGLETQYF
abundance: few; d_gene: TRBD1; j_gene: TRBJ2-1; v_gene: TRBV7-6; len: 18; CDR3nt: TGTGCCAGCAGCCTGGGGACAGGAGGTCGGCTCTCCTACAATGAGCAGTTCTTC; CDR3aa: CASSLGTGGRLSYNEQFF
abundance: -; d_gene: TRBD1; j_gene: TRBJ2-7; v_gene: TRBV6-1; len: 11; CDR3nt: TGTGCCAGCAGTGGGGGACAGACGCAGTACTTC; CDR3aa: CASSGGQTQYF
abundance: -; d_gene: TRBD1; j_gene: TRBJ1-3; v_gene: TRBV5-4; len: 15; CDR3nt: TGTGCCAGCAGCTTAGCGGGCAGGGGGCAGAACACCATATATTTT; CDR3aa: CASSLAGRGQNTIYF
abundance: -; d_gene: TRBD1; j_gene: TRBJ2-7; v_gene: TRBV4-1; len: 16; CDR3nt: TGCGCCAGCAGCCAAGCACTCCCGGGACAGTCCTACGAGCAGTACTTC; CDR3aa: CASSQALPGQSYEQYF
abundance: few; d_gene: TRBD1; j_gene: TRBJ2-1; v_gene: TRBV7-9; len: 15; CDR3nt: TGTGCCAGCAGCTCCCAGGGGGCAGTGGGGAATGAGCAGTTCTTC; CDR3aa: CASSSQGAVGNEQFF
abundance: -; d_gene: -; j_gene: TRBJ2-1; v_gene: TRBV10-3; len: 15; CDR3nt: TGTGCCATCAGTGAGTCATATAGCTCCTACAATGAGCAGTTCTTC; CDR3aa: CAISESYSSYNEQFF
abundance: -; d_gene: -; j_gene: TRBJ2-1; v_gene: TRBV29-1; len: 16; CDR3nt: TGCAGCGTTGAAGATGGGGGACACGGGTTCCACAATGAGCAGTTCTTC; CDR3aa: CSVEDGGHGFHNEQFF
abundance: -; d_gene: -; j_gene: TRBJ2-7; v_gene: TRBV19; len: 14; CDR3nt: TGTGCCAGTAGTTTACTACACGGCTCCTACGAGCAGTACTTC; CDR3aa: CASSLLHGSYEQYF
abundance: few; d_gene: -; j_gene: TRBJ2-2; v_gene: TRBV7-9; len: 14; CDR3nt: TGTGCCAGCAGCTTGCCTGTTCCCACCGGGGAGCTGTTTTTT; CDR3aa: CASSLPVPTGELFF
abundance: -; d_gene: -; j_gene: TRBJ1-2; v_gene: TRBV19; len: 15; CDR3nt: TGTGCCAGCTCTCCCTTGGGGTCGTTGAACTATGGCTACACCTTC; CDR3aa: CASSPLGSLNYGYTF
abundance: -; d_gene: -; j_gene: TRBJ2-7; v_gene: TRBV9; len: 15; CDR3nt: TGTGCCAGCAGCGTAACTGAAGACGGCTCCTACGAGCAGTACTTC; CDR3aa: CASSVTEDGSYEQYF
abundance: few; d_gene: -; j_gene: TRBJ2-1; v_gene: TRBV28; len: 14; CDR3nt: TGTGCCAGCAGTTTTTCTCTAGGGGACAATGAGCAGTTCTTC; CDR3aa: CASSFSLGDNEQFF
abundance: -; d_gene: -; j_gene: TRBJ2-6; v_gene: TRBV3-1; len: 15; CDR3nt: TGTGCCAGCAGCCGCGGGCAAGCGGGGGCCAACGTCCTGACTTTC; CDR3aa: CASSRGQAGANVLTF
abundance: -; d_gene: -; j_gene: TRBJ2-5; v_gene: TRBV11-3; len: 15; CDR3nt: TGTGCCAGCAGAAAGGACAGCGCGTACCAAGAGACCCAGTACTTC; CDR3aa: CASRKDSAYQETQYF
abundance: -; d_gene: TRBD1; j_gene: TRBJ2-1; v_gene: TRBV12-3/TRBV12-4; len: 15; CDR3nt: TGTGCCAGCAGTTCAGGGACAGGGGTAGGGAATGAGCAGTTCTTC; CDR3aa: CASSSGTGVGNEQFF
abundance: -; d_gene: -; j_gene: TRBJ1-3; v_gene: TRBV20-1; len: 13; CDR3nt: TGCAGTGTTCACGACAGACTCGGAAACACCATATATTTT; CDR3aa: CSVHDRLGNTIYF
abundance: -; d_gene: -; j_gene: TRBJ1-1; v_gene: TRBV29-1; len: 13; CDR3nt: TGCAGCGCCACAAGGACGGATCTCACTGAAGCTTTCTTT; CDR3aa: CSATRTDLTEAFF
abundance: -; d_gene: -; j_gene: TRBJ2-2; v_gene: TRBV5-1; len: 15; CDR3nt: TGCGCCAGCAGCTTCCTTCCAGGGGGGACCGGGGAGCTGTTTTTT; CDR3aa: CASSFLPGGTGELFF
abundance: -; d_gene: TRBD1; j_gene: TRBJ1-2; v_gene: TRBV15; len: 14; CDR3nt: TGTGCCACCAGCAAACGGACAGGGTCAAGTGGCTACACCTTC; CDR3aa: CATSKRTGSSGYTF
abundance: few; d_gene: -; j_gene: TRBJ1-3; v_gene: TRBV5-1; len: 17; CDR3nt: TGCGCCAGCAGCGAGAACGAGATGTCCCACTCTGGAAACACCATATGTTTT; CDR3aa: CASSENEMSHSGNTICF
abundance: -; d_gene: -; j_gene: TRBJ2-7; v_gene: TRBV7-6; len: 16; CDR3nt: TGTGCCAGCAGCCCCTGGGAACAGTTTCGGGCCTACGAGCAGTACTTC; CDR3aa: CASSPWEQFRAYEQYF